Listed below are T cell receptor beta chains from one sample, sequenced in a study of blood T cell repertoires in COVID-19. Method: immunoSEQ multiplex PCR; TCRdb's copy keeps in-frame clones and lacks some. The table has just over 250,000 clones, roughly nine tenths seen once. Specimen: peripheral blood. All receptors come from a man aged 35 to 55 who had recovered from COVID-19. Both conserved end residues are part of each CDR3. D genes are given only for firm matches. The size entry is marked missing in some rows and otherwise reads once, few, many or a size class.

d_gene	v_gene	j_gene	abundance	CDR3nt	CDR3aa
-	TRBV18	TRBJ2-7	-	TGTGCCAGCTCACCCCTCGTCGGCGGCAACGAGCAGTACTTC	CASSPLVGGNEQYF
-	TRBV9	TRBJ2-1	-	TGTGCCAGCAGCGTATCTCTAGCGCAGTACAATGAGCAGTTCTTC	CASSVSLAQYNEQFF
TRBD1	TRBV7-9	TRBJ2-1	-	TGTGCCAGCAGCCTCCTTAGACAGGGCGGTATGAATGAGCAGTTCTTC	CASSLLRQGGMNEQFF
-	TRBV9	TRBJ2-3	-	TGTGCCAGCAGCCCTTTGACAGGTCCACCTTTTAGCACAGATACGCAGTATTTT	CASSPLTGPPFSTDTQYF
-	TRBV6-1	TRBJ2-7	-	TGTGCCAGCAGTGAGAGGGGGACGTACGAGCAGTACTTC	CASSERGTYEQYF
TRBD1	TRBV5-1	TRBJ2-5	-	TGCGCCAGCAGCCCAGTCACAGGGGAGGAGACCCAGTACTTC	CASSPVTGEETQYF
-	TRBV11-2	TRBJ1-6	-	TGTGCCAGCAGCTTAGGTCTAGGGGAATCACCCCTCCACTTT	CASSLGLGESPLHF
TRBD2	TRBV11-2	TRBJ2-7	-	TGTGCCAGCAGCTTAGAAAGGTCTAGCGGGATACATCACTACGAGCAGTACTTC	CASSLERSSGIHHYEQYF
-	TRBV5-4	TRBJ1-2	-	TGTGCCAGCAGCTTGGAGAGGCGGAACTATGGCTACACCTTC	CASSLERRNYGYTF
TRBD1	TRBV3-1/TRBV3-2	TRBJ1-2	-	TGTGCCAGCAGCCAAGGAAACAGGGGTAACTATGGCTACACCTTC	CASSQGNRGNYGYTF
-	TRBV19	TRBJ2-7	-	TGTGCCAGTAGCGGACTTCATCGGGAACAGTACTTC	CASSGLHREQYF
-	TRBV29-1	TRBJ1-1	few	TGCAGCGTTTGGAGGTCCGGGGGCACTGAAGCTTTCTTT	CSVWRSGGTEAFF
TRBD2	TRBV27	TRBJ2-1	-	TGTGCCAGCAGCACCCACATTTTTGCGGGAGCACACAATGAGCAGTTCTTC	CASSTHIFAGAHNEQFF
TRBD2	TRBV10-3	TRBJ2-2	-	TGTGCCACGGCAGTGGGGCTAGCGGCCTTTGAAACCGGGGAGCTGTTTTTT	CATAVGLAAFETGELFF
-	TRBV4-1	TRBJ2-5	few	TGCGCCAGCAGCCAAGTAAGTGCGGAGACCCAGTACTTC	CASSQVSAETQYF
-	TRBV19	TRBJ2-7	-	TGTGCCAGTAAGAGACGGGATTCCCCCTACGAGCAGTACTTC	CASKRRDSPYEQYF
-	TRBV3-1/TRBV3-2	TRBJ2-7	-	TGTGCCAGCAGCCTCCGACGTGGGACTTCCTACGAGCAGTACTTC	CASSLRRGTSYEQYF
TRBD2	TRBV6-5	TRBJ2-7	-	TGTGCCAGCAGTTACTCGGGACTAGTGAACGAGCAGTACTTC	CASSYSGLVNEQYF
TRBD2	TRBV9	TRBJ2-2	-	TGTGCCAGCAGCGTAGTAGCGCGCGGACTAGCGGCGAACACCGGGGAGCTGTTTTTT	CASSVVARGLAANTGELFF
TRBD1	TRBV6-2/TRBV6-3	TRBJ1-1	-	TGTGCCAGCAGCCGTACAGGGGACACTGAAGCTTTCTTT	CASSRTGDTEAFF
-	TRBV19	TRBJ2-1	once	TGTGCCAGTACCCCCAGCGTAGGCTCCTACAATGAGCAGTTCTTC	CASTPSVGSYNEQFF
TRBD2	TRBV7-8	TRBJ2-1	few	TGTGCCAGCAGCTTAGAGGGACTAGCTCGCCCCTGGGGGAATGAGCAGTTCTTC	CASSLEGLARPWGNEQFF
TRBD1	TRBV3-1/TRBV3-2	TRBJ1-5	-	TGTGCCAGCAGCCACAGGGGGCGACGTCAGCCCCAGCATTTT	CASSHRGRRQPQHF
TRBD2	TRBV9	TRBJ2-7	-	TGTGCCAGCAGCATCGGACTAGCGGCCTACGAGCAGTACTTC	CASSIGLAAYEQYF
TRBD2	TRBV11-3	TRBJ2-6	-	TGTGCCAGCAGCTCCCCTGGCGGGGGGGCCCCTGGGGCCAACGTCCTGACTTTC	CASSSPGGGAPGANVLTF
-	TRBV3-1/TRBV3-2	TRBJ2-6	-	TGTGCCAGCAGCCCCTCTCGGGGTCCCGGGGCCAACGTCCTGACTTTC	CASSPSRGPGANVLTF
TRBD1	TRBV9	TRBJ1-2	-	TGTGCCAGCAGCGCTCTGGGACAGGGGGGCTATGGCTACACCTTC	CASSALGQGGYGYTF